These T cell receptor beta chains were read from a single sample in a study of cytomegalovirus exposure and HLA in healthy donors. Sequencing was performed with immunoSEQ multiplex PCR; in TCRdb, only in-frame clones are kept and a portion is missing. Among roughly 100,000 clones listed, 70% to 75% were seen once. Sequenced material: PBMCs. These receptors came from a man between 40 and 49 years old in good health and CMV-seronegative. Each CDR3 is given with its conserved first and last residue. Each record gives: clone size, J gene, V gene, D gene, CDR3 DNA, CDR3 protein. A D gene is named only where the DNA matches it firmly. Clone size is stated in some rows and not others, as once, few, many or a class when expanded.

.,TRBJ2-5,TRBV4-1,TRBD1,TGCGCCAGCAGCCAAGAACCGGGACAGCAAGAGACCCAGTACTTC,CASSQEPGQQETQYF
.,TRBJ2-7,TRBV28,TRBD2,TGTGCCAGCAGTCCCCAAACTAGCGGGGGGTTCTACGAGCAGTACTTC,CASSPQTSGGFYEQYF
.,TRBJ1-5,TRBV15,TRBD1,TGTGCCACCAGCAGCGGACAGGGGGCTGGACGAGGCAATCAGCCCCAGCATTTT,CATSSGQGAGRGNQPQHF
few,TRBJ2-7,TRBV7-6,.,TGTGCCAGCAGCTTAGATCCGGATAGCGGAGTCTCCTACGAGCAGTACTTC,CASSLDPDSGVSYEQYF
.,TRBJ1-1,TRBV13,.,TGTGCCAGCAGCTTAGGAGGGGTCCAGAACACTGAAGCTTTCTTT,CASSLGGVQNTEAFF
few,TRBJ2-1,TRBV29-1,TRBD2,TGCAGCGTTGATGGGACTAGCGGGAGTATGTATGAGCAGTTCTTC,CSVDGTSGSMYEQFF
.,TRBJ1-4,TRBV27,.,TGTGCCAGCAGTTCAGACAGAAACTCTAATGAAAAACTGTTTTTT,CASSSDRNSNEKLFF
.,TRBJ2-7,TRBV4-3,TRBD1,TGCGCCAGCAGCCAAAATGGGCAGGGGGCGCGGGAGCAGTACTTC,CASSQNGQGAREQYF
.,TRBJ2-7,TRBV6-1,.,TGTGCCAGCACTTACTCCTACGAGCAGTACTTC,CASTYSYEQYF
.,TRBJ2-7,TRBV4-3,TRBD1,TGCGCCAGCAGCCAAGATAAGGGACAGGGGTACGAGCAGTACTTC,CASSQDKGQGYEQYF
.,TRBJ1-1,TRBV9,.,TGTGCCAGCAGCGCAGGGGTAACAAAGAACACTGAAGCTTTCTTT,CASSAGVTKNTEAFF
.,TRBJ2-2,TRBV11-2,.,TGTGCCAGCAGCTACCCGCGTGGGGAGCTGTTTTTT,CASSYPRGELFF
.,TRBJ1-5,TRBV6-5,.,TGTGCCAGCGGGGGCGGCGGCAATCAGCCCCAGCATTTT,CASGGGGNQPQHF
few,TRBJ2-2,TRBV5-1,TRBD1,TGCGCCAGCAGCTTGGATGGGACAGGGCCCACCGGGGAGCTGTTTTTT,CASSLDGTGPTGELFF
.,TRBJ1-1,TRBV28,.,TGTGCCAGCAGTTTAAGGTGGGGGGGCTCGTGGCGCACTGAAGCTTTCTTT,CASSLRWGGSWRTEAFF
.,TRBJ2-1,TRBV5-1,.,TGCGCCAGCAGCTTGCCACTCAACGATGAGCAGTTCTTC,CASSLPLNDEQFF
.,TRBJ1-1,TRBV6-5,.,TGTGCCAGCAGTACGCTCGGGGGGGCTTTCTTT,CASSTLGGAFF
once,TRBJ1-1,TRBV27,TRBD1,TGTGCCAGCAGTTTACAGGGGGACACTGAAGCTTTCTTT,CASSLQGDTEAFF
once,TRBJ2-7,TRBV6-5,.,TGTGCCAGCAGCCGAGAACCCGGCTACGAGCAGTACTTC,CASSREPGYEQYF
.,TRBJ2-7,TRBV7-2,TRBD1,TGTGCCAGCAGCTTTTATCTCGGACAGGGGTACGAGCAGTACTTC,CASSFYLGQGYEQYF
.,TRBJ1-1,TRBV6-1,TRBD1,TGTGCCAGCAGTTCAGGACAGGGCGGAGCTTTCTTT,CASSSGQGGAFF
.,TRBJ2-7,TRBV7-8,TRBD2,TGTGCCAGCAGCCTCTACGGGGGGGTGTACGAGCAGTACTTC,CASSLYGGVYEQYF
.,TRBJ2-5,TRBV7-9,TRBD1,TGTGCCAGCAGCTTGGGACAGGGGGCGCGGGAGACCCAGTACTTC,CASSLGQGARETQYF
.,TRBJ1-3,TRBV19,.,TGTGCCAGTAGTATTCAGTTTCAGCGAGCGGGAAACACCATATATTTT,CASSIQFQRAGNTIYF
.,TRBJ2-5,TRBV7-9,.,TGTGCCAGCAGCCACGGACTGGTAGAGGGAGAGACCCAGTACTTC,CASSHGLVEGETQYF
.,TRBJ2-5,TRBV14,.,TGTGCCAGCAGCCTCCGGGCCGAGGGCGAGACCCAGTACTTC,CASSLRAEGETQYF
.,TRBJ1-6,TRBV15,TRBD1,TGTGCCACCAAAGACCCGACAGGGGATTCACCCCTCCACTTT,CATKDPTGDSPLHF
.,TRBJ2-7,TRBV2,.,TGTGCCAGCAGTGATCTGCAGGGGAGCTCCTACGAGCAGTACTTC,CASSDLQGSSYEQYF
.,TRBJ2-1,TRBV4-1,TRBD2,TGCGCCAGCAGCCAAGCCGGACTAGCGGACTACTCCTACAATGAGCAGTTCTTC,CASSQAGLADYSYNEQFF
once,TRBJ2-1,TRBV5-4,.,TGTGCCAGCAGCTCGGGACTTTCCAATGAGCAGTTCTTC,CASSSGLSNEQFF
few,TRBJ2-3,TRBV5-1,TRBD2,TGCGCCAGCATAGCGGGACCAGGGGCAGATACGCAGTATTTT,CASIAGPGADTQYF
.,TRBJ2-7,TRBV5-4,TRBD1,TGTGCCAGCAGCATTACAGGGGTAGGTTCGGAGCAGTACTTC,CASSITGVGSEQYF
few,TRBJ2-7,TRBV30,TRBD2,TGTGCCTGGACCCCTGGACTAGAACTCTACGAGCAGTACTTC,CAWTPGLELYEQYF
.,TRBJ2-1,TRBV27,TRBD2,TGTGCCAGCAGCCTGACTAGCGGAGATTGGGGGAATGAGCAGTTCTTC,CASSLTSGDWGNEQFF
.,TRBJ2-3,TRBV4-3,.,TGCGCCAGCAGCCAAGTTTCTTATACGCAGTATTTT,CASSQVSYTQYF
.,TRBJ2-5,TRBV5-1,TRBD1,TGCGCCAGCACCCCTTCGACAGGGGGAGAGAAGACCCAGTACTTC,CASTPSTGGEKTQYF
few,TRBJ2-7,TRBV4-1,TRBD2,TGCGCCAGCAGCCGGACTATAGCGGGGGGGCCGACGGGCTCCTACGAGCAGTACTTC,CASSRTIAGGPTGSYEQYF
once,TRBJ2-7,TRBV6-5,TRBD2,TGTGCCAGCAGTTACTCGTCGGGGGGGGCCTACGAGCAGTACTTC,CASSYSSGGAYEQYF
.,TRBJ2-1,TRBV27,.,TGTGCCAGCAGTTTACGACAGGCTGGGAGCTCCTACAATGAGCAGTTCTTC,CASSLRQAGSSYNEQFF
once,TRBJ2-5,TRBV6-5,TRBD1,TGTGCCAGCAGTTACTCGGCAGGGGGCCCTTTGGAGACCCAGTACTTC,CASSYSAGGPLETQYF
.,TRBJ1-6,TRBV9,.,TGTGCCAGCAGCGGGGTAGGGGGTCATTCACCCCTCCACTTT,CASSGVGGHSPLHF
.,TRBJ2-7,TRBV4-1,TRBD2,TGCGCCAGCAGCCAAGGCCTTGGGACTAGCGGCACCTACGAGCAGTACTTC,CASSQGLGTSGTYEQYF
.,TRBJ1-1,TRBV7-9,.,TGTGCCAGCAGCTTAGATAATCGCGGCCGCGAGAACACTGAAGCTTTCTTT,CASSLDNRGRENTEAFF
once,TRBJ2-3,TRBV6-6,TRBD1,TGTGCCAGCAGCTACGGACAGGGGCGTTCCACAGATACGCAGTATTTT,CASSYGQGRSTDTQYF
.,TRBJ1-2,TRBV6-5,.,TGTGCCAGCAGCACGACAGGTCGTAGTGGCTACACCTTC,CASSTTGRSGYTF
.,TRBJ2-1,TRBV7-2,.,TGTGCCAGCAGCTTAGCGGAGGGATATTCCAATGAGCAGTTCTTC,CASSLAEGYSNEQFF
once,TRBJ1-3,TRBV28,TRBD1,TGTGCCAGCAGTTTGACAGGGGGCGGTGGAAACACCATATATTTT,CASSLTGGGGNTIYF
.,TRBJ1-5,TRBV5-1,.,TGCGCCAGCAGCTTGGACAGTTACAATCAGCCCCAGCATTTT,CASSLDSYNQPQHF
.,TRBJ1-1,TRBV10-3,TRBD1,TGTGCCATCAGTGAGTGGGGGACAGGGGGTAGTCCTGAAGCTTTCTTT,CAISEWGTGGSPEAFF
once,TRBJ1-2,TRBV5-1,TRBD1,TGCGCCAGCAGCTTGATAGGACAGGGTTATGGCTACACCTTC,CASSLIGQGYGYTF
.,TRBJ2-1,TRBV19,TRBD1,TGTGCCAGTAGTACCGGACAGGGCCCCAATGAGCAGTTCTTC,CASSTGQGPNEQFF
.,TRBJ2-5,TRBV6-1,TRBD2,TGTGCCAGCAGTAAAGAAGCGGGGGGGCGCCAAGAGACCCAGTACTTC,CASSKEAGGRQETQYF
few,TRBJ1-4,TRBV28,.,TGTGCCAGCAGTTTCCCGGGACAAATTAATGAAAAACTGTTTTTT,CASSFPGQINEKLFF